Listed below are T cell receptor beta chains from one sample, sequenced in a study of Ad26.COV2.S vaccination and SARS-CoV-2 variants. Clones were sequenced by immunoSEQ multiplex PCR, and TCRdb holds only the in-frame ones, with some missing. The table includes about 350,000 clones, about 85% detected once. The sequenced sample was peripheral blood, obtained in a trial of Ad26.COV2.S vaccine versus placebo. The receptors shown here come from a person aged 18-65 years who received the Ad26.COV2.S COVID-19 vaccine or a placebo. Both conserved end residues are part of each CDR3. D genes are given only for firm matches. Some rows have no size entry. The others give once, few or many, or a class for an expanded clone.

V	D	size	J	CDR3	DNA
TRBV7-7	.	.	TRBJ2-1	CASSPGTSTYNEQFF	TGTGCTAGCAGCCCCGGGACCTCCACCTACAATGAGCAGTTCTTC
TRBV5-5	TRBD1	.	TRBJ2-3	CASSRGDRGRPDTQYF	TGTGCCAGCAGCCGGGGCGACAGGGGGCGTCCAGATACGCAGTATTTT
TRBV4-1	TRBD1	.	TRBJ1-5	CASSQEGGTGFNQPQHF	TGCGCCAGCAGCCAAGAGGGCGGGACAGGGTTCAATCAGCCCCAGCATTTT
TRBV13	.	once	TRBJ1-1	CASSPGTRNTEAFF	TGTGCCAGCAGCCCTGGGACTCGGAACACTGAAGCTTTCTTT
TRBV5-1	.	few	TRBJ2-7	CASSLVAGEGSSGQYF	TGCGCCAGCAGCTTGGTGGCAGGGGAAGGCAGTTCGGGGCAGTACTTC
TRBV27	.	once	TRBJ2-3	CASSWDGGSTDTQYF	TGTGCCAGCAGTTGGGATGGGGGAAGCACAGATACGCAGTATTTT
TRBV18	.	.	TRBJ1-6	CASSPDSNSPLHF	TGTGCCAGCTCACCCGACAGTAATTCACCCCTCCACTTT
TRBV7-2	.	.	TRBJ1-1	CASSLQRQNTEAFF	TGTGCCAGCAGCTTACAGAGACAGAACACTGAAGCTTTCTTT
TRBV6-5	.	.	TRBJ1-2	CASSYSNGAYTF	TGTGCCAGCAGTTACTCGAACGGGGCCTACACCTTC
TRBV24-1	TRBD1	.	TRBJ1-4	CATSDLPHRGKATNEKLFF	TGTGCCACCAGTGACCTCCCACACAGGGGAAAGGCAACTAATGAAAAACTGTTTTTT
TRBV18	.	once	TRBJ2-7	CASSPPSQGAYEQYF	TGTGCCAGCTCACCACCGTCCCAGGGTGCCTACGAGCAGTACTTC
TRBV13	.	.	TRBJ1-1	CASSFSPRRNTEAFF	TGTGCCAGCAGCTTTTCCCCTCGGAGGAACACTGAAGCTTTCTTT
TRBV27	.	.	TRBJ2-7	CASRRLGEQYF	TGTGCCAGCAGGCGCCTGGGGGAGCAGTACTTC
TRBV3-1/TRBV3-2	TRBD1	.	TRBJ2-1	CASSQEGSGTGSNNEQFF	TGTGCCAGCAGCCAAGAAGGAAGCGGGACAGGGTCAAACAATGAGCAGTTCTTC
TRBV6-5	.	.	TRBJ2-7	CASSYWGAGESYEQYF	TGTGCCAGCAGTTACTGGGGGGCGGGAGAATCCTACGAGCAGTACTTC
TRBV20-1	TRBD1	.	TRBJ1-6	CSATDRADSPLHF	TGCAGTGCTACTGACAGGGCCGATTCACCCCTCCACTTT
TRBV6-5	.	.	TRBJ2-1	CASSNVGRDEQFF	TGTGCCAGCAGCAACGTTGGGAGAGATGAGCAGTTCTTC
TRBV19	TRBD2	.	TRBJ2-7	CDPGGLAPYEQYF	TGTGACCCGGGAGGACTAGCGCCCTACGAGCAGTACTTC
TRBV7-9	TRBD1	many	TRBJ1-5	CASSAQGNLNQPQHF	TGTGCCAGCAGCGCACAGGGGAACCTCAATCAGCCCCAGCATTTT
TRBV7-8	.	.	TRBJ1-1	CASSLGKGFGTEAFF	TGTGCCAGCAGCTTAGGTAAAGGGTTTGGCACTGAAGCTTTCTTT
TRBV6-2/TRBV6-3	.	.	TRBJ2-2	CASSYFSWWESSTGELFF	TGTGCCAGCAGTTACTTTTCCTGGTGGGAGTCCTCCACCGGGGAGCTGTTTTTT
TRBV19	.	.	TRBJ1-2	CASSIVVGNGYTF	TGTGCCAGTAGTATAGTTGTTGGAAATGGCTACACCTTC
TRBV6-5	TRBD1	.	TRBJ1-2	CASSYSTGVYGYTF	TGTGCCAGCAGTTACTCGACAGGGGTATATGGCTACACCTTC
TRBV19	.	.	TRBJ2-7	CASSIVAGSSYEQYF	TGTGCCAGTAGTATCGTAGCAGGATCCTCCTACGAGCAGTACTTC
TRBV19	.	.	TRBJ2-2	CASSGPGQNTGELFF	TGTGCCAGTAGTGGACCGGGACAGAACACCGGGGAGCTGTTTTTT
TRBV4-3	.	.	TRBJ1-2	CASSQGLGGYGYTF	TGCGCCAGCAGCCAAGGACTAGGGGGCTATGGCTACACCTTC
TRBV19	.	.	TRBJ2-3	CASSPKWAADTQYF	TGTGCCAGTAGCCCCAAGTGGGCGGCAGATACGCAGTATTTT
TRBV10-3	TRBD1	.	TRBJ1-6	CAISEGQGQNSPLHF	TGTGCCATCAGTGAGGGACAGGGTCAGAATTCACCCCTCCACTTT
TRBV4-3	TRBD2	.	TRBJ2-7	CASSQYLAGAYEQYF	TGCGCCAGCAGCCAATACCTAGCGGGAGCTTACGAGCAGTACTTC
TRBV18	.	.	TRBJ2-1	CASSPTGPYNEQFF	TGTGCCAGCTCACCCACAGGTCCCTACAATGAGCAGTTCTTC
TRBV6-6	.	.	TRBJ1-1	CASSYATRNTEAFF	TGTGCCAGCAGTTACGCAACAAGAAACACTGAAGCTTTCTTT
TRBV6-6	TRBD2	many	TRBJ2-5	CATLTSGGGETQYF	TGTGCCACATTAACTAGCGGGGGTGGTGAGACCCAGTACTTC
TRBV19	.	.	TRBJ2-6	CASSIEKGYVLTF	TGTGCCAGTAGTATAGAAAAGGGTTACGTCCTGACTTTC
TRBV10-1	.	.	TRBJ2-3	CASKAAGPRTDTQYF	TGCGCCAGCAAAGCCGCGGGTCCCCGCACAGATACGCAGTATTTT
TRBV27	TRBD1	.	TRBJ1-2	CASSPRVFGTGTGYTF	TGTGCCAGCAGCCCCCGCGTATTTGGGACAGGGACCGGCTACACCTTC
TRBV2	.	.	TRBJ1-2	CASSEQKNYGYTF	TGTGCCAGCAGTGAACAGAAAAACTATGGCTACACCTTC
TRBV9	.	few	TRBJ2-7	CASSVASGTFREQYF	TGTGCCAGCAGCGTAGCAAGTGGGACGTTCCGCGAGCAGTACTTC
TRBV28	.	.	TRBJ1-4	CASSPGATNEKLFF	TGTGCCAGCAGCCCGGGGGCAACTAATGAAAAACTGTTTTTT
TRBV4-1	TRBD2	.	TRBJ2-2	CASSPGVSGRIGELFF	TGCGCCAGCAGCCCCGGGGTTAGCGGGAGAATCGGGGAGCTGTTTTTT
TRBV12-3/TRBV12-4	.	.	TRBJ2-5	CASSDRGETQYF	TGTGCCAGCAGCGATCGTGGGGAGACCCAGTACTTC
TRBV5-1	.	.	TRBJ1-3	CASSSFGLGSGNTIYF	TGCGCCAGCAGCTCCTTCGGATTGGGCTCTGGAAACACCATATATTTT
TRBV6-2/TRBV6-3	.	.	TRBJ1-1	CASSYRAGVNTEAFF	TGTGCCAGCAGTTACAGGGCCGGGGTGAACACTGAAGCTTTCTTT